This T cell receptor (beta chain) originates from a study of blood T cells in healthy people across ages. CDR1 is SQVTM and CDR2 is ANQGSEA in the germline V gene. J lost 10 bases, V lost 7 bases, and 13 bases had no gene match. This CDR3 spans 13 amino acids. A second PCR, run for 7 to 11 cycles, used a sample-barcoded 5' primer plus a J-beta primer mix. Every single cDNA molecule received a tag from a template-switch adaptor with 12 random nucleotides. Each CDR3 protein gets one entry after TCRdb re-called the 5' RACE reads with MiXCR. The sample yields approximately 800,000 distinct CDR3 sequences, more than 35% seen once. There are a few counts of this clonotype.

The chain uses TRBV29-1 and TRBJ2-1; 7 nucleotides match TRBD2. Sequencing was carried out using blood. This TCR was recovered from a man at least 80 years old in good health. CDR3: CSAGRTSTNEQFF. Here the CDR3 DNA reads TGCAGCGCAGGCAGGACTAGTACAAACGAGCAGTTCTTC.